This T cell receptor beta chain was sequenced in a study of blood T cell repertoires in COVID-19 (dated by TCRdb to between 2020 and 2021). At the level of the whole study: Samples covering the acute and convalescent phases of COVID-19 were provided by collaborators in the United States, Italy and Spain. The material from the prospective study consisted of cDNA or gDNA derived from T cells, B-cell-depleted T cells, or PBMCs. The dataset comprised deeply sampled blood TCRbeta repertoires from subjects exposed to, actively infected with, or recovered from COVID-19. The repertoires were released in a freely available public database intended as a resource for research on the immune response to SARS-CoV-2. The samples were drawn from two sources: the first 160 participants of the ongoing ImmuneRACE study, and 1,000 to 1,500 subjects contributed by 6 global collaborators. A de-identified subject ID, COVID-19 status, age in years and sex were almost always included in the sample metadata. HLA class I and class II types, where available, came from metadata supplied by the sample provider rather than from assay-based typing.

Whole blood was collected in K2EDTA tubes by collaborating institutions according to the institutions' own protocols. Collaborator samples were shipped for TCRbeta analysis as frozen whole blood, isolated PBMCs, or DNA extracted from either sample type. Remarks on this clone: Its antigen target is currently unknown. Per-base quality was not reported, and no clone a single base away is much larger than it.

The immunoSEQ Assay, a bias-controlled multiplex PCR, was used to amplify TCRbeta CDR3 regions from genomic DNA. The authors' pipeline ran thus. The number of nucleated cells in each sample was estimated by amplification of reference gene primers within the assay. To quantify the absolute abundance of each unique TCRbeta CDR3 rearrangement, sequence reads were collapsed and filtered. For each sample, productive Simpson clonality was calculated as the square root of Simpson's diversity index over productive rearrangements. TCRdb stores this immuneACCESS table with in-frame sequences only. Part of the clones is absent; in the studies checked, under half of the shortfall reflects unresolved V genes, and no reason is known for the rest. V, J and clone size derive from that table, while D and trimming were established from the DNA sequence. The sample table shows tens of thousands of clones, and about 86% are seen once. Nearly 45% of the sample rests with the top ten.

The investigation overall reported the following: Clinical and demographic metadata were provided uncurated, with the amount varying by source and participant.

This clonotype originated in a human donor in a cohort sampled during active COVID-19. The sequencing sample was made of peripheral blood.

CDR3 loop: CASSFSGGVNTGELFF. The DNA is TGTGCCAGCAGTTTTAGCGGGGGGGTGAACACCGGGGAGCTGTTTTTT. The V and J genes are TRBV7-9 and TRBJ2-2; 11 bases in between match TRBD2. From a lookup of the germline V gene (reference sequence), CDR1 and CDR2 are SEHNR and FQNEAQ. From V the trimming removes 6 bases and from J it removes 1 base, while the gene matches leave 4 bases of the junction unaccounted for. The cysteine opens and the phenylalanine closes a CDR3 of 16 amino acids. CDR3 DNA is the only sequence kept; it has 48 bases, read in frame from the first base.